The 32 T cell receptor beta chains given below trace back to one sample, sequenced in a study of Graves' ophthalmopathy and Graves' hyperthyroidism. TCR beta CDR3 amplification used RNA transcripts. Scientists carried out first-round RT-PCR using HTBI primers and then a second-round multiplex PCR. One entry per CDR3 protein results from TCRdb running MiXCR on the multiplex PCR reads. The sample yields roughly 600,000 distinct CDR3 sequences, just under 40% seen once. Sequences were obtained from peripheral blood or thyroid tissue (not recorded which). Source of these receptors: an adult man with Graves' hyperthyroidism.

The J gene is TRBJ2-5, the V gene TRBV7-6; 11 bases fit TRBD1. This CDR3 is built from 16 residues. V dropped 5 bases and J dropped 2; count of bases not matched to a gene: 7. Per germline, CDR1 SGHVS and CDR2 FNYEAQ. CDR3 residues: CASSGGQGGSQETQYF. Here the CDR3 DNA reads TGTGCCAGCAGCGGGGGACAGGGGGGATCGCAAGAGACCCAGTACTTC.

This clonotype occurred many times. The chain joins TRBV24-1 to TRBJ2-5, with 8 nucleotides matching TRBD1. This CDR3 is built from 16 residues. Losses at the gene ends were 4 bases for V and 1 base for J; bases not matched to a gene: 7. Germline values: CDR1 KGHDR, CDR2 SFDVKD. CDR3: CATSDPQGQGQETQYF. CDR3 nucleotides: TGTGCCACCAGTGACCCCCAAGGACAGGGCCAAGAGACCCAGTACTTC.

This clonotype was picked up a small number of times. A read error may be the cause here, since a much bigger clone is one base away. V gene TRBV9 combines with J gene TRBJ1-5; D is undetermined. The V and J ends lost 0 bases and 5 bases respectively, with 6 bases between them. CDR1 and CDR2 from the germline V gene are SGDLS and YYNGEE. This CDR3 has 13 residues. CDR3 DNA: TGTGCCAGCAGCGTAGGCTGGGATCAGCCCCAGCATTTT. This gives the protein CASSVGWDQPQHF.

This chain joins TRBV2 and TRBJ2-2; no clear D gene. This CDR3 has 15 residues. Trimming pared 4 bases from V and 3 bases from J, leaving 12 bases between. Per the germline V gene, CDR1 is SNHLY and CDR2 is FYNNEI. The CDR3: CASSVPTLYTGELFF. The CDR3 DNA follows: TGTGCCAGCAGTGTTCCCACCCTATACACCGGGGAGCTGTTTTTT.

Many counts were recorded for this clonotype. V is TRBV10-3 and J is TRBJ2-5; D is ambiguous. CDR3 size: 16 residues. The germline V gene has CDR1 ENHRY and CDR2 SYGVKD. Between the trimmed V and J ends, which lost 0 bases and 9 bases, there was a span of 20 bases. This chain's CDR3 is CAISESGLMINQPQYF. In DNA, the CDR3 is TGTGCCATCAGTGAGTCAGGGCTCATGATCAATCAGCCCCAGTACTTC.

The rearrangement uses TRBV7-8 and TRBJ2-3, with TRBD2 identical over 9 bases. This CDR3 is 15 amino acids long. With 4 bases clipped from V and 2 bases from J, the junction kept 4 bases outside the gene matches. Germline V gene lookup returns CDR1 SGHVS and CDR2 FQNEAQ. CDR3 in amino acids: CASSSRLAVTDTQYF. The CDR3 DNA is TGTGCCAGCAGCTCCCGACTAGCGGTCACAGATACGCAGTATTTT.

The chain uses TRBV9 and TRBJ1-3; no definite D call. CDR3 length: 14 residues. Germline CDR1 is SGDLS and CDR2 is YYNGEE. Trimming cost V 3 bases and J 0 bases, with 7 bases left between them. The DNA for the CDR3 is TGTGCCAGCAGCGACAACAACTCTGGAAACACCATATATTTT. This gives the protein CASSDNNSGNTIYF.

This clonotype was seen at least ten times. This chain links TRBV6-6 with TRBJ1-5; D unresolved. The length of the CDR3 is 13 residues. Germline V gene lookup returns CDR1 MNHNY and CDR2 SVGAGI (reference sequence). Trimming left V 5 bases short and J 5 bases short, with 10 bases between. CDR3 residues: CASSDRGDQPQHF. CDR3 nucleotides: TGTGCCAGCAGTGACCGAGGTGATCAGCCCCAGCATTTT.

Many counts were recorded for this clonotype. The chain joins TRBV7-9 to TRBJ2-6; D might be TRBD1 (6 bases). The CDR3 contains 19 residues. CDR1 SEHNR and CDR2 FQNEAQ come from the germline V gene (reference sequence). V shed 5 bases and J shed 0 bases, with 20 bases lying between them. The CDR3 DNA sequence: TGTGCCAGCAGCCAAGACGGGCAGGGGCAAGCCTCTGGGGCCAACGTCCTGACTTTC. This gives the protein CASSQDGQGQASGANVLTF.

This clonotype occurred many times. The rearrangement joins TRBV7-2 to TRBJ2-5, with a possible D match to TRBD2 (6 bases). Looked up from germline, CDR1 is SGHTA and CDR2 is FQGNSA. The V gene lost 5 bases and the J gene lost 4 bases, with 8 bases spanning the gap. CDR3 size: 12 residues. The CDR3 is CASSKRVETQYF. CDR3 nucleotide sequence: TGTGCCAGCAGCAAGCGGGTAGAGACCCAGTACTTC.

This clonotype has a count of ten or more. The rearrangement joins TRBV20-1 to TRBJ1-1, with D uncertain. CDR1 is DFQATT, CDR2 SNEGSKA, per germline (reference sequence). Trimming removed 3 bases at V and 1 base at J, with 9 bases between. The CDR3 is 13 residues long. The CDR3 spells CSARVRSNTEAFF. The CDR3 DNA reads as TGCAGTGCTAGGGTTCGGTCGAACACTGAAGCTTTCTTT.

For this clonotype: A much more abundant neighbour one base away suggests this may be a read error. This CDR3 fails to terminate in the conserved phenylalanine or tryptophan, so it likely reflects a read error. V is TRBV10-3 and J is TRBJ1-2, with D unresolved. The V end lost 8 bases, the J end lost 4 bases, and 17 bases lay between the germline ends. Germline V gene data show CDR1 as ENHRY and CDR2 as SYGVKD. CDR3 length: 14 residues. The CDR3 DNA reads as TGTGCCATCCCAAGCAGTTCAGCTGGCTATGGCTACACCTAC. Translating gives CAIPSSSAGYGYTY.

This clonotype was picked up many times. The chain carries TRBV7-9 and TRBJ1-2; D perhaps matches TRBD1 (5 bases). This CDR3 is 16 amino acids long. CDR1 is SEHNR, CDR2 FQNEAQ, per germline (reference sequence). Deletions cut 1 base from V and 1 base from J, with 13 bases between. The CDR3 DNA reads as TGTGCCAGCAGCTTAGGAGGGGCTTCCGATAACTATGGCTACACCTTC. Its protein product is CASSLGGASDNYGYTF.

This clonotype was recorded many times. V gene TRBV24-1 combines with J gene TRBJ2-5, with 9 bases identical to TRBD1. The germline V gene has CDR1 KGHDR and CDR2 SFDVKD. The CDR3 consists of 16 residues. Trimming removed 5 bases from V and 0 bases from J; junction bases left unmatched: 6. CDR3 nucleotides: TGTGCCACCAGTGGAACCAGGGACAGGGACCAAGAGACCCAGTACTTC. As protein: CATSGTRDRDQETQYF.

The rearrangement links TRBV28 to TRBJ1-1; a possible D gene is TRBD1 (6 bases). The CDR3 loop spans 12 amino acids. The germline gives CDR1 MDHEN, CDR2 SYDVKM. The germline V and J ends were trimmed by 8 bases and 1 base, with 8 bases remaining between them. CDR3 sequence reads: CASRGQNTEAFF. The CDR3 nucleotides are TGTGCCAGCCGGGGACAGAACACTGAAGCTTTCTTT.

This chain uses TRBV29-1 with TRBJ1-2, with 9 bases lining up with TRBD1. Unmatched junction bases numbered 4, after V lost 3 bases and J lost 5 bases. The CDR3 is 13 residues long. Germline CDR1 reads SQVTM; CDR2 reads ANQGSEA. The CDR3 DNA reads TGCAGCGTTGACGGGACAGGGTATTATGGCTACACCTTC. Its protein is CSVDGTGYYGYTF.

This chain joins TRBV7-2 and TRBJ2-7; tentative D call: TRBD1 (6 bases). The CDR3 consists of 16 residues. V lost 3 bases and J 6 bases, leaving 21 bases between the germline ends. CDR1 and CDR2 from the germline V gene are SGHTA and FQGNSA. In nucleotides, the CDR3 is TGTGCCAGCAGCTTCCGCCCCGACAACAGGGTTCGCGAGCAGTACTTC. Protein sequence: CASSFRPDNRVREQYF.

This clonotype showed up just a few times. The chain is built from TRBV9 and TRBJ2-5, with D perhaps TRBD1 or TRBD2 (6 bases each). CDR1 is SGDLS, CDR2 YYNGEE, per germline. This CDR3 has 14 amino acids. V was trimmed by 0 bases and J by 4 bases, leaving 10 bases between them. The CDR3, as DNA: TGTGCCAGCAGCGTAGTCGGGGGCGGAGAGACCCAGTACTTC. Protein product: CASSVVGGGETQYF.

The chain carries TRBV7-9 and TRBJ1-2; perhaps TRBD1 as D (5 bases). Germline CDR1 SEHNR, CDR2 FQNEAQ (reference sequence). Deletions cut 3 bases from V and 8 bases from J, with 10 bases between. This CDR3 comprises 12 residues. CDR3 sequence reads: CASSFWGGGYTF. CDR3 in DNA: TGTGCCAGCAGCTTTTGGGGCGGCGGCTACACCTTC.

This clonotype showed up many times. The chain uses TRBV20-1 and TRBJ1-1, with 9 bases fitting TRBD1. The CDR3 length is 12 residues. Trimming took 1 base from V and 7 from J; bases not matched to a gene: 1. The germline CDR1 and CDR2 sequences are DFQATT and SNEGSKA (reference sequence). The CDR3 is CSARAGQGEAFF. The CDR3 DNA reads as TGCAGTGCTAGAGCGGGACAGGGTGAAGCTTTCTTT.

The CDR3 nucleotides are TGTGCCAGCAGCTCCCGCGGACAGGGGGCCCACGAGCAGTACTTC. This encodes CASSSRGQGAHEQYF. This chain joins TRBV13 and TRBJ2-7; 11 bases align to TRBD1. The CDR3 runs to 15 residues. V lost 4 bases, J lost 5 bases, and 7 bases stayed unmatched. CDR1 is PRHDT, CDR2 FYEKMQ, per germline (reference sequence).

This clonotype was counted at least ten times. The genes are TRBV29-1 and TRBJ2-7; D perhaps matches TRBD2 (6 bases). Germline lookup yields CDR1 SQVTM and CDR2 ANQGSEA. The CDR3 is 12 amino acids. Between the trimmed V and J ends, which lost 7 bases and 2 bases, there was a span of 12 bases. The DNA for the CDR3 is TGCAGCGCAACCTGGGGGGCCTACGAGCAGTACTTC. Translated, it gives CSATWGAYEQYF.

This clonotype was recorded many times. The CDR3 loop reads CASSFTGQGGGNSPLHF. The CDR3 bases are TGTGCCAGCAGTTTTACGGGTCAAGGAGGTGGTAATTCACCCCTCCACTTT. This chain connects TRBV6-5 to TRBJ1-6; D gene uncertain. Trimming stripped 4 bases from V and 6 bases from J, with 19 bases between. Germline CDR1 and CDR2: MNHEY and SVGAGI. The CDR3 is 17 residues long.

The chain couples TRBV14 to TRBJ2-2; no firm D call. Germline V gene sequence: CDR1 SGHDN, CDR2 FVKESK. With 1 base removed from V and 2 bases from J, the gap between germline ends came to 8 bases. There are 15 residues in the CDR3. CDR3 nucleotides: TGTGCCAGCAGCCAAGTAAAGGGAAACACCGGGGAGCTGTTTTTT. It yields the protein CASSQVKGNTGELFF. Complete variable domain (other parts from reference TRBV14 and TRBJ2-2): EAGVTQFPSHSVIEKGQTVTLRCDPISGHDNLYWYRRVMGKEIKFLLHFVKESKQDESGMPNNRFLAERTGGTYSTLKVQPAELEDSGVYFCASSQVKGNTGELFFGEGSRLTVL.

The V gene is TRBV19, the J gene TRBJ2-5; no clear D gene. The CDR3 is 14 amino acids. Trimming took off 9 bases at V and 4 bases at J, with 18 bases between the two ends. Germline CDR1 and CDR2: LNHDA and SQIVND (reference sequence). This CDR3 reads CASSTRHSRETQYF. The CDR3, as DNA: TGTGCCAGCTCAACCCGACATTCTCGAGAGACCCAGTACTTC.

V usage is TRBV20-1 and J usage is TRBJ1-6; 8 nucleotides line up with TRBD1. The J segment lost 7 bases and the V segment lost 6 bases, leaving 5 bases of the junction unmatched. The germline V gene encodes CDR1 DFQATT and CDR2 SNEGSKA (reference sequence). The CDR3 covers 13 residues. The CDR3 reads CSAGQAGNSPLHF. The CDR3 nucleotides read TGCAGTGCGGGACAGGCCGGGAATTCACCCCTCCACTTT.

The CDR3 here is CATSDPDSSTDTQYF. In nucleotides, the CDR3 is TGTGCCACCAGTGACCCGGACAGCAGCACAGATACGCAGTATTTT. V gene TRBV24-1 combines with J gene TRBJ2-3, with D possibly matching TRBD1 (6 bases). Germline assignment: CDR1 KGHDR and CDR2 SFDVKD. This CDR3 comprises 15 residues. Deletions cut 4 bases from V and 0 bases from J, with 10 bases between.

This clonotype has ten or more counts. The J gene is TRBJ2-7, the V gene TRBV10-3, with D unresolved. Germline V gives CDR1 ENHRY, CDR2 SYGVKD. The CDR3 runs 14 residues. V lost 2 bases, J lost 1 base, and 9 bases lay in between. The CDR3, as DNA: TGTGCCATCAGTGAGCGCGGTGTTTCCTACGAGCAGTACTTC. Protein: CAISERGVSYEQYF.

This clonotype has at least ten counts. The V call is TRBV25-1, the J call TRBJ2-2; D not resolved. Germline V gene data show CDR1 as MGHDK and CDR2 as SYGVNS. V was clipped by 6 bases and J by 5 bases, with 16 bases between them. The CDR3 has 15 amino acids. This chain's CDR3 is CASSLEFFGTGELFF. CDR3 nucleotide sequence: TGTGCCAGCAGCCTCGAGTTCTTTGGTACCGGGGAGCTGTTTTTT.

V is TRBV6-6 and J is TRBJ2-2, with 13 bases matching TRBD2. Germline CDR1 is MNHNY and CDR2 is SVGAGI (reference sequence). J was trimmed by 0 bases and V by 8 bases; bases with no gene match: 3. This CDR3 region has 16 residues. CDR3 sequence (DNA): TGTGCCAGCGCCGGACTAGCGGGAGCGAACACCGGGGAGCTGTTTTTT. This gives the protein CASAGLAGANTGELFF.

This clonotype has at least ten counts. The chain has TRBV10-3 and TRBJ2-2, with 8 nucleotides matching TRBD1. Germline-derived CDR1 and CDR2 are ENHRY and SYGVKD. The V segment lost 4 bases and the J segment 0 bases; nucleotides outside the gene matches: 4. The CDR3 has 16 amino acids. The CDR3 nucleotides read TGTGCCATCAGTGGTCGGACAGGGACGAACACCGGGGAGCTGTTTTTT. Protein product: CAISGRTGTNTGELFF.

This clonotype has at least ten counts. The V gene is TRBV5-8, the J gene TRBJ2-7; 7 bases map to TRBD2. The germline V gene has CDR1 SGHTS and CDR2 YDEGEE. The CDR3 consists of 14 residues. With 3 bases clipped from V and 3 bases from J, the junction kept 6 bases outside the gene matches. CDR3 coding DNA: TGTGCCAGCAGCTGGGAGGGGCCCATCTACGAGCAGTACTTC. Translation gives CASSWEGPIYEQYF.